These T cell receptor beta chains were read from a single sample in a study of T cell responses to AZD1222 COVID-19 vaccine. Method: immunoSEQ multiplex PCR; TCRdb's copy keeps in-frame clones and lacks some. In the table there are 90,000 to 150,000 clones, around 87% of which are singletons. This material consisted of peripheral blood, taken 28 days after the second AZD1222 dose. These receptors were obtained from an adult who received the AZD1222 COVID-19 vaccine. CDR3s include the opening cysteine and the closing phenylalanine or tryptophan. The D gene is left open where the match is weak. The size entry is marked missing in some rows and otherwise reads once, few, many or a size class.

clone_size	v_call	d_call	j_call	cdr3_nt	cdr3_aa
NA	TRBV7-8	NA	TRBJ1-5	TGTGCCAGCAGCTTAGGGTCGGCAGACTACAATCAGCCCCAGCATTTT	CASSLGSADYNQPQHF
NA	TRBV5-4	TRBD2	TRBJ2-7	TGTGCCAGCAGCGGGGGAGGGAATAAGGGCGAGCAGTACTTC	CASSGGGNKGEQYF
once	TRBV4-3	NA	TRBJ2-3	TGCGCCAGCAGCCCCGCGACGGCCGCTAGCACAGATACGCAGTATTTT	CASSPATAASTDTQYF
NA	TRBV5-1	TRBD1	TRBJ2-3	TGCGCCAGCAGCTTGGGGGACAGGGCTAGCACAGATACGCAGTATTTT	CASSLGDRASTDTQYF
NA	TRBV12-3/TRBV12-4	NA	TRBJ1-1	TGTGCCAGCAGTTTGGGCTGGCTTGAAGCTTTCTTT	CASSLGWLEAFF
NA	TRBV18	TRBD2	TRBJ2-1	TGTGCCAGCTCACCCCCCCTAGCGGGGGCAATCTCCTACAATGAGCAGTTCTTC	CASSPPLAGAISYNEQFF
once	TRBV19	NA	TRBJ1-5	TGTGCCAGTAGCCGGAGAGGGAACGATCAGCCCCAGCATTTT	CASSRRGNDQPQHF
few	TRBV6-4	TRBD2	TRBJ2-1	TGTGCCAGAGCGGGGGTCCCCTACAATGAGCAGTTCTTC	CARAGVPYNEQFF
once	TRBV24-1	TRBD1	TRBJ1-2	TGTGCCACCAGTGACCCGGGACAGGGAAATGGCTACACCTTC	CATSDPGQGNGYTF
NA	TRBV18	NA	TRBJ1-2	TGTGCCAGCTCACAGGGGGACAAAGCTAACTATGGCTACACCTTC	CASSQGDKANYGYTF
NA	TRBV5-1	NA	TRBJ1-2	TGCGCCAGCAGCTTGGAGCAGGGTAGATCGGGCTACACCTTC	CASSLEQGRSGYTF
NA	TRBV7-2	NA	TRBJ1-3	TGTGCCAGCAGCTTAGGAAATGGCGTCTCTGGAAACACCATATATTTT	CASSLGNGVSGNTIYF
NA	TRBV3-1/TRBV3-2	NA	TRBJ1-1	TGTGCCAGCAGCCAAGGTCTAAAGAACACTGAAGCTTTCTTT	CASSQGLKNTEAFF
NA	TRBV11-2	NA	TRBJ1-3	TGTGCCAGCAGCTTAGACCTGAGCCGGATCTCTGGAAACACCATATATTTT	CASSLDLSRISGNTIYF
NA	TRBV4-1	NA	TRBJ1-2	TGCGCCAGCAGCCAAGCGGAGACGGCTAACTATGGCTACACCTTC	CASSQAETANYGYTF
NA	TRBV28	NA	TRBJ2-5	TGTGCCAGCACCCTCAGGGACGGAGAGACCCAGTACTTC	CASTLRDGETQYF
many	TRBV4-1	NA	TRBJ2-2	TGCGCCAGCAGCCAACCCCTAGCGACGAACACCGGGGAGCTGTTTTTT	CASSQPLATNTGELFF
NA	TRBV10-3	NA	TRBJ1-1	TGTGCCATCAGTGTGGGGGGTTTTAACACTGAAGCTTTCTTT	CAISVGGFNTEAFF
NA	TRBV2	TRBD1	TRBJ1-5	TGTGCCAGCAGCGGGGGCCGGACAGGAAATCAGCCCCAGCATTTT	CASSGGRTGNQPQHF
NA	TRBV10-3	NA	TRBJ2-3	TGTGCCATCAGTGGGGGTCCCACAGATACGCAGTATTTT	CAISGGPTDTQYF